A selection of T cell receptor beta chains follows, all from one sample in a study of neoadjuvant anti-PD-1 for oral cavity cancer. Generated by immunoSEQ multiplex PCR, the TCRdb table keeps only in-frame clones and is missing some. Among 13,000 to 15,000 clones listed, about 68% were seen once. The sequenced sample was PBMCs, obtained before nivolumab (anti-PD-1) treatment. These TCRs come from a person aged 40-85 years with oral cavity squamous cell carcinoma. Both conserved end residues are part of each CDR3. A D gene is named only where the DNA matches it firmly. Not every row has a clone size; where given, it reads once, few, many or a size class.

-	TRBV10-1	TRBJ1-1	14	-	TGCGCCAGCAGTGAGTCGATGGCGAGAGCTGAAGCTTTCTTT	CASSESMARAEAFF
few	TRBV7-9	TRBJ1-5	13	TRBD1	TGTGCCAGCGGGACAGGGGGTCATCAGCCCCAGCATTTT	CASGTGGHQPQHF
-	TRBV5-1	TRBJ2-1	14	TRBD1	TGCGCCAGCAGCTCAGGGACAGGCCTTAATGAGCAGTTCTTC	CASSSGTGLNEQFF
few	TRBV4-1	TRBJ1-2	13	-	TGCGCCAGCAGCCAAGTCCCAGATTATGGCTACACCTTC	CASSQVPDYGYTF
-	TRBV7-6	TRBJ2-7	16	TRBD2	TGTGCCAGCAGCCTAAAAGCGGGGCCCAGCTCCTACGAGCAGTACTTC	CASSLKAGPSSYEQYF
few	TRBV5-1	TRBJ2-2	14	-	TGCGCCAGCAGACCAGACACGAACACCGGGGAGCTGTTTTTT	CASRPDTNTGELFF
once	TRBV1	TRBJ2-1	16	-	TGCACCAGCAGCCAACTAGCGGGTCCCCCTCGGAATGAGCAGTTCTTC	CTSSQLAGPPRNEQFF
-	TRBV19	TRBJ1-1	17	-	TGTGCCAGTAGTATCAGCGGGACATCTAAATATGGCACTGAAGCTTTCTTT	CASSISGTSKYGTEAFF
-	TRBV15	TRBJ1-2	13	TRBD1	TGTGCCACCAGCCGGGGACAGGACTATGGCTACACCTTC	CATSRGQDYGYTF
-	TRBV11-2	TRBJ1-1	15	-	TGTGCCAGCAGCCTCGCTGCACGGGGGAACACTGAAGCTTTCTTT	CASSLAARGNTEAFF
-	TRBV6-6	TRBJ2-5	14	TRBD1	TGTGCCAGCAGGCGCGGACAGGGCCGAGAGACCCAGTACTTC	CASRRGQGRETQYF
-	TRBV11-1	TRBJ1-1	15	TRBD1	TGTGCCAGCAGCTCCCGACAGGGGGCAGGCACTGAAGCTTTCTTT	CASSSRQGAGTEAFF
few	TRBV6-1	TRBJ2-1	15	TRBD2	TGTGCCAGCAGTACTCTAGCGGGGGGGAGCAATGAGCAGTTCTTC	CASSTLAGGSNEQFF
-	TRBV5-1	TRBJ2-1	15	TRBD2	TGCGCCAGCAGCTTGGTGAGCGGGGGGGGCAATGAGCAGTTCTTC	CASSLVSGGGNEQFF
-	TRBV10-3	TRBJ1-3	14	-	TGTGCCATCAGTGAGCGTTTCTCTGGAAACACCATATATTTT	CAISERFSGNTIYF
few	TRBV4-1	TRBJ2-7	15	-	TGCGCCAGCAGCCCCTTAGGACAGCTTCCCTACGAGCAGTACTTC	CASSPLGQLPYEQYF
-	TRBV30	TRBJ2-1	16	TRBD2	TGTGCCTGGGGAAGAGGAGCGGGAGTCCTCTACAATGAGCAGTTCTTC	CAWGRGAGVLYNEQFF
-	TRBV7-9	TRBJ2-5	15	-	TGTGCCAGCAGCTTCGGGATAGGGGAGCAAGAGACCCAGTACTTC	CASSFGIGEQETQYF
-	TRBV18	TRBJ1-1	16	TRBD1	TGTGCCAGCTCACCGGGACAGCTGATCATGAACACTGAAGCTTTCTTT	CASSPGQLIMNTEAFF
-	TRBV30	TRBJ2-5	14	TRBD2	TGTGCCTGGAGTGTAGCGGGGGGCAAGAAGACCCAGTACTTC	CAWSVAGGKKTQYF
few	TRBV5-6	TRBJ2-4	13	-	TGTGCCAGCAGCTTGTTTACCAAAAACATTCAGTACTTC	CASSLFTKNIQYF
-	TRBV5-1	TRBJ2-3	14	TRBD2	TGCGCCAGCAGCTTGGGGACTAGTCCGGATACGCAGTATTTT	CASSLGTSPDTQYF
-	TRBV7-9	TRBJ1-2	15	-	TGTGCCAGCAGACCGGATGGGACGGATAACTATGGCTACACCTTC	CASRPDGTDNYGYTF
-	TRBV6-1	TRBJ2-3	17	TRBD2	TGTGCCAGCAGTGAGCTACTAGGCGGGGGAAATTTGGATACGCAGTATTTT	CASSELLGGGNLDTQYF
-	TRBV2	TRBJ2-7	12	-	TGTGCCAGCGCACCTAGCTCCTACGAGCAGTACTTC	CASAPSSYEQYF
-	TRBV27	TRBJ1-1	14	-	TGTGCCAGCAGTTGGGGGACACCGAACACTGAAGCTTTCTTT	CASSWGTPNTEAFF
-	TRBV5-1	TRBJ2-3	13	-	TGCGCCAGCAGCCGGGGAAGCACAGATACGCAGTATTTT	CASSRGSTDTQYF
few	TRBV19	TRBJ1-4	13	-	TGTGCCAGTAGTATTCGCACTAATGAAAAACTGTTTTTT	CASSIRTNEKLFF
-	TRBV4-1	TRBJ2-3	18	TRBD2	TGCGCCAGCAGCCGAACCCCGGGACTAGCGGTCCTCACAGATACGCAGTATTTT	CASSRTPGLAVLTDTQYF
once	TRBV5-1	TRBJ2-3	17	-	TGCGCCAGCAGCCCGCGGCCGATGAATTCGTACACAGATACGCAGTATTTT	CASSPRPMNSYTDTQYF
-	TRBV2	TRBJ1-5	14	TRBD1	TGTGCCAGCAGTGGGACAGGGGGCGTTCAGCCCCAGCATTTT	CASSGTGGVQPQHF
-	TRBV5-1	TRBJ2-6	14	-	TGCGCCAGCAGCTTGAGTTTTGGGGCCAACGTCCTGACTTTC	CASSLSFGANVLTF
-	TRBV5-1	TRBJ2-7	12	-	TGCGCCAGCAGCTTAGGCTCTAGGGAGCAGTACTTC	CASSLGSREQYF
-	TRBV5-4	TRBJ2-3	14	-	TGTGCCAGCAGCTTGGCGGGAGAAGGGAATACGCAGTATTTT	CASSLAGEGNTQYF
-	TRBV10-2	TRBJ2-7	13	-	TGCGCCAGCAGTGAGAAGACGTATGCCGAGCAGTACTTC	CASSEKTYAEQYF
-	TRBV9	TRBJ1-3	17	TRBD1	TGTGCCAGCAGCGTATCCGGGACAGGGTTCTCTGGAAACACCATATATTTT	CASSVSGTGFSGNTIYF
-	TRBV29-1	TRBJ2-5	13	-	TGCAGCCATCGTAATGGGCTCCAAGAGACCCAGTACTTC	CSHRNGLQETQYF